This T cell receptor beta chain was retrieved from a study of cytomegalovirus exposure and HLA in healthy donors. The CDR3 spans 8 amino acids, including both terminal residues. Germline-derived CDR1 and CDR2 are SQVTM and ANQGSEA. This clone has only one observation. Its specificity is not known. A read error is likely, as this CDR3 ends without the conserved phenylalanine or tryptophan. The limits of the CDR3 on the DNA are not certain, so only TCRdb's listed CDR3 is given. General study points: The study flagged about 150 TCR beta chains as cytomegalovirus-associated.

The PCR ran on 60 Vbeta and 13 Jbeta primers. Clones were read by immunoSEQ multiplex PCR, and TCRdb kept only the in-frame ones, dropping some. The table records 150,000 to 200,000 clones, 79% of them present only once. The origin of this receptor is a woman aged 50 to 60 in good health and CMV-seronegative. Sample: PBMCs. The rearrangement uses TRBV29-1 and TRBJ2-3; the table gives TRBD1 as D, unverified against the DNA. CDR3 protein: CSGGPRIL.